One sample yielded the 26 T cell receptor beta chains listed below, sequenced in a study of beta chain features in type 1 diabetes. Expressed TCRB transcripts were sequenced after all isolated RNA was converted to cDNA. Produced via immunoSEQ multiplex PCR; TCRdb's table is partial and in-frame only. This sample has hundreds of thousands of clones, with roughly an eighth found just once. The antigens for these receptors are not known. Study results and caveats: All four CD4+ subsets of Type 1 diabetes patients contained TCRB CDR3s that were moderately but significantly shorter.

The specimen sequenced was naive CD4+ T cells from blood. These TCRs come from a man aged 18 to 29 with type 1 diabetes.

This clone was found a few times. The chain couples TRBV18 to TRBJ1-5, with no clear D. The CDR3 loop spans 12 amino acids. CDR1 and CDR2 (germline): KGHSH, LQKENI. Trimming took 4 bases from V and 2 from J, leaving 3 bases between them. This CDR3 reads CASSRGNQPQHF. The DNA of the CDR3 is TGTGCCAGCTCACGGGGCAATCAGCCCCAGCATTTT.

This chain links TRBV9 with TRBJ2-1; D possibly corresponds to TRBD2 (5 bases). The CDR3 is 18 residues long. V gave up 4 bases and J gave up 0 bases, with 20 bases separating them. The germline V gene has CDR1 SGDLS and CDR2 YYNGEE. CDR3 DNA sequence: TGTGCCAGCAGCCTCTCCCCGGGCAGCGGAAGCTCCTACAATGAGCAGTTCTTC. This sequence encodes CASSLSPGSGSSYNEQFF. The variable domain in full, completed from reference TRBV9 and TRBJ2-1, reads DSGVTQTPKHLITATGQRVTLRCSPRSGDLSVYWYQQSLDQGLQFLIQYYNGEERAKGNILERFSAQQFPDLHSELNLSSLELGDSALYFCASSLSPGSGSSYNEQFFGPGTRLTVL.

CDR3 DNA: TGTGCCAGCACGTTCCAAGACAGCTCTGGGGCCAACGTCCTGACTTTC. This translates into CASTFQDSSGANVLTF. V and J are TRBV7-8 and TRBJ2-6; D perhaps matches TRBD1 (5 bases). This CDR3 is 16 amino acids long. The V gene's germline CDR1 is SGHVS and CDR2 FQNEAQ. With 7 bases removed from V and 0 bases from J, the gap between germline ends came to 13 bases.

The chain joins TRBV29-1 to TRBJ2-6; tentatively, D is TRBD1 (6 bases). Trimming pared 3 bases from V and 0 bases from J, leaving 15 bases between. This CDR3 spans 17 amino acids. Germline loops: CDR1 SQVTM, CDR2 ANQGSEA. This CDR3 is CSVDSRDTRSGANVLTF. The CDR3 DNA reads as TGCAGCGTTGATAGTCGGGACACCCGCTCTGGGGCCAACGTCCTGACTTTC. Full variable domain (missing parts from reference TRBV29-1 and TRBJ2-6): SAVISQKPSRDICQRGTSLTIQCQVDSQVTMMFWYRQQPGQSLTLIATANQGSEATYESGFVIDKFPISRPNLTFSTLTVSNMSPEDSSIYLCSVDSRDTRSGANVLTFGAGSRLTVL.

This clone came up a few times. The J gene is TRBJ2-2, the V gene TRBV7-2; 9 nucleotides agree with TRBD1. Germline V lookup: CDR1 SGHTA, CDR2 FQGNSA. V dropped 4 bases and J dropped 6; count of bases not matched to a gene: 3. This CDR3 region has 14 residues. Here the CDR3 reads CASSSGQGAGELFF. For the CDR3, the DNA is TGTGCCAGCAGCTCGGGACAGGGAGCCGGGGAGCTGTTTTTT.

The J gene is TRBJ2-5, the V gene TRBV2, with TRBD1 identical over 8 bases. V gave up 5 bases and J gave up 5 bases; unmatched junction bases: 10. Per germline, CDR1 SNHLY and CDR2 FYNNEI. The CDR3 covers 15 residues. CDR3 protein: CASSKLGQGGETQYF. CDR3 nucleotides: TGTGCCAGCAGTAAACTTGGACAGGGAGGTGAGACCCAGTACTTC.

This clone was found a few times. This sequence joins TRBV5-6 and TRBJ1-2; D not certain. CDR3 size: 14 residues. Germline V gene sequence: CDR1 SGHDT, CDR2 YYEEEE. V was trimmed by 0 bases and J by 6 bases, leaving 12 bases between them. CDR3 sequence reads: CASSLVKGSDGYTF. The CDR3 nucleotides read TGTGCCAGCAGCTTGGTCAAGGGTAGCGATGGCTACACCTTC.

The chain couples TRBV4-2 to TRBJ2-3, with 11 nucleotides matching TRBD2. Trimming at V came to 5 bases and at J to 1 base, leaving 2 bases not matched to a gene. Germline V gene sequence: CDR1 LGHNA, CDR2 YNFKEQ. CDR3 length equals 15 residues. CDR3 sequence: CASSAGLAGTDTQYF. Here the CDR3 DNA reads TGTGCCAGCAGCGCGGGACTAGCGGGCACAGATACGCAGTATTTT.

In this sample, this clone turned up a few times. CDR3 in amino acids: CASSFRTAYEKLFF. The CDR3 DNA is TGTGCCAGCAGTTTTAGGACTGCTTATGAAAAACTGTTTTTT. The rearrangement uses TRBV28 and TRBJ1-4; D unclear. V lost 3 bases to trimming and J lost 6 bases, with 11 bases between them. CDR1 and CDR2 (germline): MDHEN, SYDVKM. This CDR3 contains 14 residues.

A few counts support this clone. The chain uses TRBV30 and TRBJ1-2, with D tentatively TRBD1 (5 bases). CDR1 and CDR2 (germline): GTSNPN, SVGIG (reference sequence). This CDR3 contains 13 residues. V lost 3 bases and J 7 bases, leaving 15 bases between the germline ends. The CDR3 DNA reads as TGTGCCTGGAGGAGGGACTCTCTAAGTGGCTACACCTTC. It yields the protein CAWRRDSLSGYTF.

A few counts support this clone. The chain joins TRBV9 to TRBJ2-3; the D gene is possibly TRBD2 (6 bases). The CDR3 consists of 15 residues. Trimming pared 1 base from V and 0 bases from J, leaving 9 bases between. Germline CDR1 and CDR2: SGDLS and YYNGEE. CDR3 sequence: CASSVRGSSTDTQYF. For the CDR3, the DNA is TGTGCCAGCAGCGTACGGGGGAGTAGCACAGATACGCAGTATTTT.

This clone was recorded a few times. The genes are TRBV7-9 and TRBJ1-1; a possible D gene is TRBD1 (6 bases). The ends were cut back, 5 bases at V and 3 bases at J, with 16 bases in the middle. Germline CDR1 SEHNR, CDR2 FQNEAQ (reference sequence). The CDR3 has 15 amino acids. This chain's CDR3 is CASSAVGAADTEAFF. The CDR3 DNA sequence: TGTGCCAGCAGCGCCGTGGGGGCCGCGGACACTGAAGCTTTCTTT.

The chain has TRBV4-1 and TRBJ2-1, with D tentatively TRBD2 (7 bases). Between the trimmed V and J ends, which lost 1 base and 4 bases, there was a span of 11 bases. Germline CDR1 and CDR2: MGHRA and YSYEKL. The CDR3 contains 15 residues. The CDR3 reads CASSQVGRGYNEQFF. The CDR3 DNA reads as TGCGCCAGCAGCCAAGTAGGGAGGGGGTACAATGAGCAGTTCTTC.

This clone was detected only a few times. The genes are TRBV2 and TRBJ2-5; possibly TRBD1 or TRBD2 for D (6 bases each). The germline V gene encodes CDR1 SNHLY and CDR2 FYNNEI. The V and J ends lost 5 bases and 4 bases respectively, with 17 bases between them. The CDR3 is 15 residues long. This CDR3 is CASSIRRGGGETQYF. The CDR3 DNA reads as TGTGCCAGCAGTATCCGAAGAGGAGGGGGAGAGACCCAGTACTTC. The variable domain in full, completed from reference TRBV2 and TRBJ2-5, reads EPEVTQTPSHQVTQMGQEVILRCVPISNHLYFYWYRQILGQKVEFLVSFYNNEISEKSEIFDDQFSVERPDGSNFTLKIRSTKLEDSAMYFCASSIRRGGGETQYFGPGTRLLVL.

The CDR3 protein is CASSIKGGHGANVLTF. DNA for the CDR3: TGTGCCAGCAGTATCAAAGGGGGGCACGGGGCCAACGTCCTGACTTTC. V and J are TRBV27 and TRBJ2-6, with D possibly called TRBD1 or TRBD2 (6 bases each). The CDR3 covers 16 residues. From germline, CDR1 is MNHEY and CDR2 SMNVEV (reference sequence). V was shortened by 5 bases and J by 4 bases, with 15 bases between the two germline ends.

This clone was found a few times. The J gene is TRBJ2-5, the V gene TRBV29-1; no firm D call. The CDR3 consists of 13 residues. V dropped 4 bases and J dropped 2 bases, with 11 bases sitting between them. Per the germline V gene, CDR1 is SQVTM and CDR2 is ANQGSEA. CDR3: CSVGWAGQETQYF. The CDR3 nucleotides are TGCAGCGTTGGGTGGGCAGGACAAGAGACCCAGTACTTC. The whole variable domain, filled in from reference TRBV29-1 and TRBJ2-5, reads SAVISQKPSRDICQRGTSLTIQCQVDSQVTMMFWYRQQPGQSLTLIATANQGSEATYESGFVIDKFPISRPNLTFSTLTVSNMSPEDSSIYLCSVGWAGQETQYFGPGTRLLVL.

This clone was seen a handful of times. The chain couples TRBV29-1 to TRBJ2-1, with 7 bases matching TRBD1. The CDR3 runs 15 residues. Germline CDR1 SQVTM, CDR2 ANQGSEA. V was clipped by 5 bases and J by 0 bases; unmatched bases: 7. The CDR3 protein is CSVTGDGASYNEQFF. CDR3 nucleotide sequence: TGCAGCGTTACAGGGGACGGGGCCTCCTACAATGAGCAGTTCTTC.

Only a few counts were recorded for this clone. The rearrangement joins TRBV7-3 to TRBJ1-2; no clear D. The ends were cut back, 4 bases at V and 8 bases at J, with 8 bases in the middle. Germline CDR1 and CDR2: SGHTA and FQGTGA. The CDR3 loop spans 11 amino acids. CDR3 protein: CASSSGRGYTF. The CDR3 DNA sequence: TGTGCCAGCAGCTCCGGTCGGGGCTACACCTTC. Complete variable domain (other parts from reference TRBV7-3 and TRBJ1-2): GAGVSQTPSNKVTEKGKYVELRCDPISGHTALYWYRQSLGQGPEFLIYFQGTGAADDSGLPNDRFFAVRPEGSVSTLKIQRTERGDSAVYLCASSSGRGYTFGSGTRLTVV.

This clone was counted only a few times. The genes are TRBV11-2 and TRBJ2-1; 9 positions match TRBD1. CDR1 is SGHAT and CDR2 is FQNNGV in the germline V gene. The CDR3 runs 15 residues. Germline trimming cut 5 bases from V and 7 bases from J; bases unmatched to any gene: 9. As DNA, the CDR3 is TGTGCCAGCAGCCCACTAAGGGGGACAGGGAATGAGCAGTTCTTC. This gives the protein CASSPLRGTGNEQFF.

The V call is TRBV5-1, the J call TRBJ2-7; a possible D gene is TRBD1 (5 bases). This CDR3 is 14 amino acids long. Trimming shortened V by 4 bases and J by 2 bases, and 13 bases separated the two germline ends. Germline V gene data show CDR1 as SGHRS and CDR2 as YFSETQ. CDR3 in amino acids: CASSRSDIAYEQYF. In DNA form, the CDR3 reads TGCGCCAGCAGCAGGTCGGACATAGCCTACGAGCAGTACTTC.

The V and J genes are TRBV29-1 and TRBJ2-7; D uncertain. The CDR3 length is 12 residues. In germline, CDR1 is SQVTM, CDR2 ANQGSEA. V lost 4 bases to trimming and J lost 3 bases, with 10 bases between them. CDR3 DNA sequence: TGCAGCGTTGGTTTCCCAGTCTACGAGCAGTACTTC. Translated: CSVGFPVYEQYF.

The chain links TRBV5-1 to TRBJ2-7; D unclear. The CDR3 sequence is 13 residues long. V was pared by 0 bases and J by 6 bases, with 10 bases between. The V gene's germline CDR1 is SGHRS and CDR2 YFSETQ. The CDR3 sequence is CASSLGWVGEQYF. The CDR3 DNA is TGCGCCAGCAGCTTGGGGTGGGTTGGCGAGCAGTACTTC.

This clone has a handful of counts. The rearrangement links TRBV19 to TRBJ2-6; the match to TRBD2 covers 8 bases. After removal of 7 bases from V and 0 bases from J, the junction contained 11 bases not matched to a gene. The germline gives CDR1 LNHDA, CDR2 SQIVND (reference sequence). The CDR3 has 18 amino acids. DNA of the CDR3: TGTGCCAGTAATCCGACGGGAGGGACGTACTCTGGGGCCAACGTCCTGACTTTC. Its translation: CASNPTGGTYSGANVLTF.

The chain uses TRBV29-1 and TRBJ1-4, with TRBD1 as a possible D gene (5 bases). This CDR3 contains 14 residues. The V gene's germline CDR1 is SQVTM and CDR2 ANQGSEA. The V and J ends lost 5 bases and 3 bases respectively, with 13 bases between them. The CDR3 loop reads CSVKTRGSNEKLFF. CDR3 DNA sequence: TGCAGCGTTAAGACCCGGGGCTCTAATGAAAAACTGTTTTTT.

In this sample, this clone turned up a few times. The chain combines TRBV5-4 with TRBJ1-2; D possibly corresponds to TRBD1 (6 bases). Looked up from germline, CDR1 is SGHNT and CDR2 is YYREEE (reference sequence). The CDR3 consists of 14 residues. V lost 0 bases to trimming and J lost 6 bases, with 12 bases between them. This chain's CDR3 is CASSLAQGINGYTF. The CDR3 DNA reads as TGTGCCAGCAGCTTGGCTCAGGGGATCAATGGCTACACCTTC.

In this sample, this clone turned up a few times. The chain combines TRBV4-3 with TRBJ1-2; D may be TRBD1 (6 bases). The CDR3 spans 15 residues. Germline V gene lookup returns CDR1 LGHNA and CDR2 YSLEER. V lost 4 bases, J lost 2 bases, and 14 bases lay in between. CDR3 coding DNA: TGCGCCAGCAGCCTTAGGGGGTTTGCCAACTATGGCTACACCTTC. Its protein is CASSLRGFANYGYTF.